A selection of T cell receptor beta chains follows, all from one sample in a study of cytotoxic CD8 clonotypes in ibrutinib-treated CLL. Method: immunoSEQ multiplex PCR; TCRdb's copy keeps in-frame clones and lacks some. The sample contains over 45,000 clones, 55% to 65% of which appear only once. The sample was PBMCs, taken after 24 months of ibrutinib treatment. These receptors were taken from a human donor with chronic lymphocytic leukemia. The CDR3 runs from the conserved cysteine through the conserved F or W. Fields, in order: J gene, V gene, CDR3 length, CDR3 protein.

>TRBJ2-2|TRBV6-1|15
CASSEDSPDTGELFF
>TRBJ2-7|TRBV5-1|12
CASSLGDYEQYF
>TRBJ1-1|TRBV7-9|15
CASSVWTGMNTEAFF
>TRBJ2-2|TRBV7-7|15
CASSSRQGETGELFF
>TRBJ2-1|TRBV7-9|14
CASSLFVSGNEQFF
>TRBJ2-5|TRBV5-1|15
CASSLGERELETQYF
>TRBJ2-7|TRBV7-6|13
CASSLAPLYEQYF
>TRBJ1-2|TRBV19|17
CASSTNPSGTSNYGYTF
>TRBJ1-5|TRBV2|14
CASNPTGWRETQHF
>TRBJ2-7|TRBV7-7|12
CASSSDSGEQYF
>TRBJ2-1|TRBV7-9|16
CASSSPSTVSYNEQFF
>TRBJ2-2|TRBV10-3|13
CAIRDNRHSELFF
>TRBJ2-6|TRBV29-1|13
CSVRDPGANVLTF
>TRBJ1-6|TRBV6-5|15
CASSHGTADNSPLHF
>TRBJ2-7|TRBV6-5|13
CASSWGTGGEQYF
>TRBJ1-1|TRBV5-4|14
CASSFRLGNTEAFF
>TRBJ2-5|TRBV6-5|14
CASSSLQGQETQYF
>TRBJ2-7|TRBV21-1|16
CASSKARGGTADEQYF
>TRBJ2-1|TRBV10-2|16
CASSDPDIAGWNEQFF
>TRBJ2-7|TRBV2|14
CASSTRTGAYEQYF
>TRBJ1-5|TRBV6-1|15
CASSNGGNSNQPQHF
>TRBJ2-2|TRBV19|14
CASSPRQNTGELFF
>TRBJ2-2|TRBV29-1|14
CSVGSGPVTGELFF
>TRBJ2-3|TRBV29-1|13
CSQRTSGVDTQYF
>TRBJ1-1|TRBV2|14
CASSVWNHNPEAFF
>TRBJ1-1|TRBV5-1|14
CASSWARGYTEAFF
>TRBJ2-2|TRBV6-5|13
CASRVGGPGELFF
>TRBJ1-2|TRBV5-1|12
CASSPGRVNYTF
>TRBJ1-1|TRBV15|14
CATSRGYRGTEAFF
>TRBJ1-2|TRBV5-5|15
CASSSSDGTHYGYTF
>TRBJ2-5|TRBV7-2|13
CASTRRFQETQYF
>TRBJ2-3|TRBV5-1|18
CASSLAHPGRTSTDTQYF
>TRBJ2-7|TRBV7-7|13
CASSPGTGDEQYF
>TRBJ1-5|TRBV6-5|14
CASSSTVSNQPQHF
>TRBJ2-1|TRBV19|15
CASSPGRLTYNEQFF
>TRBJ2-7|TRBV15|12
CATSRDRGTQYF
>TRBJ1-1|TRBV18|14
CASSVDRGNTEAFF
>TRBJ2-1|TRBV6-5|12
CASSPTGTSLLF
>TRBJ1-5|TRBV28|14
CASSFPDRFQPQHF
>TRBJ2-5|TRBV5-1|15
CASSLAVGVQETQYF
>TRBJ1-1|TRBV9|14
CASTRARGFTEAFF
>TRBJ2-5|TRBV9|16
CASSSGASSGWETQYF
>TRBJ2-2|TRBV10-3|19
CAISDYYALKGPNTGELFF
>TRBJ2-7|TRBV4-1|15
CASSQTLAGVYEQYF
>TRBJ2-3|TRBV19|14
CASKTESSTDTQYF
>TRBJ2-7|TRBV6-6|15
CASSSAGGAPYEQYF
>TRBJ1-3|TRBV30|15
CAWSDLGGSGNTIYF
>TRBJ1-2|TRBV6-6|13
CASSRTRPYGYTF
>TRBJ1-1|TRBV5-1|15
CASSLARRGWTEAFF
>TRBJ1-6|TRBV30|16
CAWSRGGTGGNSPLHF
>TRBJ1-1|TRBV7-2|15
CASSFSRGLNTEAFF
>TRBJ2-7|TRBV11-2|14
CASSLGLAGVEQYF
>TRBJ2-3|TRBV6-1|14
CASGQGAPPDTQYF
>TRBJ1-1|TRBV15|13
CATSRDFHAEAFF
>TRBJ2-4|TRBV6-5|15
CASSSQGEGKNIQYF
>TRBJ2-1|TRBV5-6|14
CASSRSDQENEQFF
>TRBJ2-4|TRBV19|15
CASSMGGRTTNIQYF